The next 32 T cell receptor beta chains were all read from a single sample in a study of neoadjuvant nivolumab and ipilimumab in lung cancer. The repertoire was sequenced with immunoSEQ multiplex PCR; TCRdb's copy has only in-frame clones and lacks some. The sample yields over 8,500 clones, around 77% seen once. The sequenced sample was tumor tissue, obtained after neoadjuvant nivolumab, alone or with ipilimumab, at or shortly before surgery. The receptor source for this set is an adult with non-small cell lung cancer. Some clones in this sample may be carry-over from other donors' samples.

The chain carries TRBV5-1 and TRBJ2-7; 14 bases agree with TRBD2. Germline CDR1 SGHRS, CDR2 YFSETQ. V was clipped by 5 bases and J by 1 base; unmatched bases: 8. The CDR3 consists of 17 residues. The DNA for the CDR3 is TGCGCCAGCAGATCCGGGACTAGCGGGAGAACATCCTACGAGCAGTACTTC. Residues: CASRSGTSGRTSYEQYF.

The V call is TRBV18, the J call TRBJ2-7; D uncertain. V was pared by 2 bases and J by 2 bases, with 7 bases between. CDR3 length: 13 residues. Germline CDR1 reads KGHSH; CDR2 reads LQKENI. CDR3 residues: CASSPSEPYEQYF. The CDR3 coding sequence is TGTGCCAGCTCACCATCGGAACCCTACGAGCAGTACTTC.

The gene calls are TRBV19 and TRBJ1-1; the match to TRBD1 covers 8 bases. CDR3 length: 13 amino acids. The ends lost 5 bases at V and 4 bases at J; junction bases unmatched: 3. Germline lookup yields CDR1 LNHDA and CDR2 SQIVND (reference sequence). CDR3 residues: CASSFGTGTEAFF. For the CDR3, the DNA is TGTGCCAGTAGTTTTGGGACAGGCACTGAAGCTTTCTTT.

This chain links TRBV27 with TRBJ2-7; 8 bases line up with TRBD2. The trim removed 5 bases at V and 5 bases at J, leaving 11 bases unmatched. The germline V gene has CDR1 MNHEY and CDR2 SMNVEV (reference sequence). This CDR3 is built from 15 residues. The CDR3 region has the DNA TGTGCCAGCAGTCGGGAGGGAGGGATAAGCCACGAGCAGTACTTC. Translated, it gives CASSREGGISHEQYF.

The rearrangement links TRBV2 to TRBJ2-3; D is possibly TRBD1 (9 bases). The CDR3 is 19 residues long. Germline lookup yields CDR1 SNHLY and CDR2 FYNNEI. Trimming shortened V by 7 bases and J by 4 bases, and 30 bases separated the two germline ends. The CDR3 DNA reads TGTGCCAGCACTCTAACCGGGACAGGGTTCGGACTAGCACCAGATACGCAGTATTTT. Amino acids: CASTLTGTGFGLAPDTQYF.

This clone has only one observation. The chain combines TRBV10-3 with TRBJ2-1; 12 nucleotides line up with TRBD2. This CDR3 is built from 15 residues. V gave up 3 bases and J gave up 6 bases; unmatched junction bases: 3. Per germline, CDR1 ENHRY and CDR2 SYGVKD. The CDR3 DNA is TGTGCCATCAGTGAACTAGCGGGAGGCCCCAATGAGCAGTTCTTC. Amino acids: CAISELAGGPNEQFF.

The chain joins TRBV9 to TRBJ2-2; TRBD1 agrees at 7 bases. Per germline, CDR1 SGDLS and CDR2 YYNGEE. This CDR3 contains 15 residues. V was pared by 0 bases and J by 5 bases, with 4 bases of the junction left unmatched. CDR3 DNA: TGTGCCAGCAGCGTAGTAGGGGGCTCGACCGGGGAGCTGTTTTTT. It yields the protein CASSVVGGSTGELFF. The full variable domain, with the rest looked up from reference TRBV9 and TRBJ2-2, is DSGVTQTPKHLITATGQRVTLRCSPRSGDLSVYWYQQSLDQGLQFLIQYYNGEERAKGNILERFSAQQFPDLHSELNLSSLELGDSALYFCASSVVGGSTGELFFGEGSRLTVL.

This clone has just a few counts. The genes are TRBV10-3 and TRBJ2-1, with TRBD2 identical over 11 bases. Trimming at V came to 0 bases and at J to 4 bases, leaving 2 bases not matched to a gene. The CDR3 covers 16 residues. The germline gives CDR1 ENHRY, CDR2 SYGVKD. DNA of the CDR3: TGTGCCATCAGTGAGTCGGGACTAGCGGAATACAATGAGCAGTTCTTC. This encodes CAISESGLAEYNEQFF.

Here the CDR3 reads CASSPQRSNEQFF. In DNA form, the CDR3 reads TGTGCCAGCAGCCCGCAAAGAAGCAATGAGCAGTTCTTC. The chain combines TRBV9 with TRBJ2-1; D is undetermined. Germline V lookup: CDR1 SGDLS, CDR2 YYNGEE. The CDR3 contains 13 residues. Trimming cost V 4 bases and J 6 bases, with 11 bases left between them. Combining the CDR3 with reference TRBV9 and TRBJ2-1 gives the whole variable domain DSGVTQTPKHLITATGQRVTLRCSPRSGDLSVYWYQQSLDQGLQFLIQYYNGEERAKGNILERFSAQQFPDLHSELNLSSLELGDSALYFCASSPQRSNEQFFGPGTRLTVL.

This clone was counted only a few times. The V and J genes are TRBV7-2 and TRBJ1-1; D gene uncertain. The CDR3 contains 14 residues. Germline V gene data show CDR1 as SGHTA and CDR2 as FQGNSA. Trimming stripped 4 bases from V and 4 bases from J, with 13 bases between. The DNA of the CDR3 is TGTGCCAGCAGCTCATACGGTCATCTCACTGAAGCTTTCTTT. This encodes CASSSYGHLTEAFF.

This chain connects TRBV4-3 to TRBJ1-2; a weak D match, TRBD1 (5 bases). The CDR3 sequence is 16 residues long. Germline V gene data show CDR1 as LGHNA and CDR2 as YSLEER. Trimming took off 2 bases at V and 4 bases at J, with 17 bases between the two ends. CDR3 DNA: TGCGCCAGCAGCCAAAACCCTTCCACAGGTTCCTATGGCTACACCTTC. Its translation: CASSQNPSTGSYGYTF.

The chain combines TRBV2 with TRBJ2-2; perhaps TRBD1 as D (5 bases). Trimming took 6 bases from V and 1 from J, leaving 18 bases between them. Germline V gene sequence: CDR1 SNHLY, CDR2 FYNNEI. The CDR3 is 17 residues long. CDR3 coding DNA: TGTGCCAGCAGCTGGGAAAGGGGTTTGGGGAACACCGGGGAGCTGTTTTTT. Translation gives CASSWERGLGNTGELFF.

The chain recombines TRBV5-6 with TRBJ2-1; weak D call: TRBD1 (5 bases). Trimming removed 2 bases from V and 6 bases from J, with 15 bases in between. Germline loops: CDR1 SGHDT, CDR2 YYEEEE. The length of the CDR3 is 15 residues. The CDR3 DNA sequence: TGTGCCAGCAGCTTTGGGTGGGAAAGGGGCAATGAGCAGTTCTTC. It encodes CASSFGWERGNEQFF.

The DNA of the CDR3 is TGTGCCAGCAGCCCCTCTAATACCCCTAGCTACGAGCAGTACTTC. This encodes CASSPSNTPSYEQYF. The J gene is TRBJ2-7, the V gene TRBV11-2; no clear D gene. There are 15 residues in the CDR3. Germline CDR1 SGHAT, CDR2 FQNNGV. Trimming cost V 5 bases and J 3 bases, with 17 bases left between them.

The chain employs TRBV27 and TRBJ2-7, with 13 bases aligning to TRBD2. In germline, CDR1 is MNHEY, CDR2 SMNVEV (reference sequence). V shed 5 bases and J 3 bases; nucleotides not matched to a gene: 4. The CDR3 totals 15 residues. CDR3 DNA sequence: TGTGCCAGCAGTGTGGGGACTAGCGGGATCTACGAGCAGTACTTC. It translates to CASSVGTSGIYEQYF.

This chain joins TRBV18 and TRBJ1-1; TRBD1 is a possible D gene (6 bases). The CDR3 runs to 14 residues. Trimming pared 6 bases from V and 2 bases from J, leaving 13 bases between. Germline CDR1 and CDR2: KGHSH and LQKENI. This chain's CDR3 is CASSPDRFNTEAFF. The CDR3 nucleotides are TGTGCCAGCTCCCCCGACAGGTTCAACACTGAAGCTTTCTTT.

The rearrangement links TRBV29-1 to TRBJ2-2; 7 bases map to TRBD1. CDR1 and CDR2 from the germline V gene are SQVTM and ANQGSEA. The CDR3 sequence is 14 residues long. With V trimmed by 4 bases and J by 4 bases, 6 bases remained unmatched. The CDR3 loop reads CSVGWTGSTGELFF. The CDR3 coding sequence is TGCAGCGTTGGGTGGACAGGAAGCACCGGGGAGCTGTTTTTT.

The V and J genes are TRBV4-3 and TRBJ2-1, with 11 bases aligning to TRBD2. This CDR3 has 18 residues. CDR1 and CDR2 (germline): LGHNA, YSLEER. The V segment lost 1 base and the J segment 6 bases; nucleotides outside the gene matches: 11. Written as DNA, the CDR3 is TGCGCCAGCAGCCAAGTTTCGATAGCGGGAGGGCTGGGCAATGAGCAGTTCTTC. Its translation is CASSQVSIAGGLGNEQFF.

This clone was counted a few times. The V gene is TRBV9, the J gene TRBJ2-1; D gene unclear. The CDR3 is 15 amino acids. Trimming took off 4 bases at V and 5 bases at J, with 16 bases between the two ends. CDR1 is SGDLS, CDR2 YYNGEE, per germline. In nucleotides, the CDR3 is TGTGCCAGCAGCCCACATAGGTGGGCAGACAATGAGCAGTTCTTC. This codes for CASSPHRWADNEQFF.

This chain links TRBV2 with TRBJ1-6; TRBD1 agrees at 7 bases. The ends lost 5 bases at V and 7 bases at J; junction bases unmatched: 8. The germline CDR1 and CDR2 sequences are SNHLY and FYNNEI. The CDR3 is 15 residues long. The CDR3 spells CASSHGGQRNSPLHF. In DNA form, the CDR3 reads TGTGCCAGCAGTCATGGGGGACAGAGGAATTCACCCCTCCACTTT.

The rearrangement links TRBV6-5 to TRBJ1-6, with a weak D call TRBD1 (5 bases). The CDR3 contains 14 residues. V shed 6 bases and J shed 4 bases, with 10 bases lying between them. Germline values: CDR1 MNHEY, CDR2 SVGAGI. The CDR3 reads CASSRTSYNSPLHF. CDR3 sequence (DNA): TGTGCCAGCAGCCGGACAAGTTATAATTCACCCCTCCACTTT.

The V gene is TRBV10-1, the J gene TRBJ1-1; D perhaps matches TRBD1 (5 bases). The V end was cut by 6 bases, the J end by 5 bases, with 16 bases between. This CDR3 has 14 amino acids. Germline loops: CDR1 WNHNN, CDR2 SYGVQD (reference sequence). The CDR3 DNA follows: TGCGCCAGCAGCGGGGGACGGCCTGGGACTGAAGCTTTCTTT. As protein: CASSGGRPGTEAFF.

The J gene is TRBJ2-7, the V gene TRBV4-3, with D unclear. The CDR3 has 13 residues. Germline V gives CDR1 LGHNA, CDR2 YSLEER. With 1 base removed from V and 3 bases from J, the gap between germline ends came to 7 bases. DNA of the CDR3: TGCGCCAGCAGCCAAGCTCAGGACTACGAGCAGTACTTC. Translating it yields CASSQAQDYEQYF.

The CDR3 region is CASSPAIGGDTEAFF. As DNA, the CDR3 is TGTGCCAGCTCACCAGCTATAGGCGGGGACACTGAAGCTTTCTTT. V usage is TRBV18 and J usage is TRBJ1-1; no definite D call. The CDR3 length is 15 residues. V was clipped by 2 bases and J by 3 bases, with 13 bases between them. Germline values: CDR1 KGHSH, CDR2 LQKENI.

CDR3: CASSLVARGYNEQFF. The CDR3 DNA is TGTGCCAGCAGCTTAGTGGCCAGGGGGTACAATGAGCAGTTCTTC. The chain joins TRBV13 to TRBJ2-1; 7 bases match TRBD1. Germline assignment: CDR1 PRHDT and CDR2 FYEKMQ (reference sequence). The CDR3 is 15 residues long. V shed 1 base and J 4 bases; nucleotides not matched to a gene: 4.

This clone was counted between two and nine times. The chain combines TRBV5-1 with TRBJ1-1; 8 bases are shared with TRBD1. CDR1 and CDR2 (germline): SGHRS, YFSETQ. The CDR3 contains 14 residues. Trimming at V came to 7 bases and at J to 6 bases, leaving 11 bases not matched to a gene. The CDR3 loop is CASETGQVGAEAFF. DNA of the CDR3: TGCGCCAGCGAGACGGGACAGGTAGGCGCTGAAGCTTTCTTT.

This clone was picked up one time. The chain uses TRBV4-3 and TRBJ2-7; D unresolved. The CDR3 runs 16 residues. Germline loops: CDR1 LGHNA, CDR2 YSLEER. V lost 4 bases and J 1 base, leaving 17 bases between the germline ends. CDR3 protein: CASSRDLGRSSYEQYF. Here the CDR3 DNA reads TGCGCCAGCAGCCGAGACTTGGGCAGGAGTTCCTACGAGCAGTACTTC.

The V and J genes are TRBV5-1 and TRBJ2-7; TRBD1 is a possible D gene (5 bases). Trimming pared 0 bases from V and 7 bases from J, leaving 11 bases between. CDR1 and CDR2 (germline): SGHRS, YFSETQ. This CDR3 comprises 13 residues. CDR3 amino acids: CASSLEDNWEQYF. CDR3 DNA: TGCGCCAGCAGCTTGGAGGACAACTGGGAGCAGTACTTC. Drawing the rest from reference TRBV5-1 and TRBJ2-7, the complete variable domain is KAGVTQTPRYLIKTRGQQVTLSCSPISGHRSVSWYQQTPGQGLQFLFEYFSETQRNKGNFPGRFSGRQFSNSRSEMNVSTLELGDSALYLCASSLEDNWEQYFGPGTRLTVT.

The chain uses TRBV5-1 and TRBJ2-7; TRBD1 might be the D (6 bases). Trimming cost V 5 bases and J 3 bases, with 12 bases left between them. The CDR3 loop spans 13 amino acids. Germline-derived CDR1 and CDR2 are SGHRS and YFSETQ. CDR3 in amino acids: CASSGGGYYEQYF. The CDR3 nucleotides read TGCGCCAGCAGTGGGGGCGGTTACTACGAGCAGTACTTC.

This clone was detected only a few times. The chain couples TRBV7-2 to TRBJ2-1; D is possibly TRBD2 (8 bases). The V gene's germline CDR1 is SGHTA and CDR2 FQGNSA. The CDR3 totals 13 residues. V dropped 7 bases and J dropped 4 bases, with 11 bases sitting between them. The CDR3 DNA follows: TGTGCCAGCATAGCGGGACAGTACAATGAGCAGTTCTTC. It codes for CASIAGQYNEQFF.

This clone was counted only a few times. The chain links TRBV5-1 to TRBJ2-3; 10 nucleotides agree with TRBD2. Germline V lookup: CDR1 SGHRS, CDR2 YFSETQ. The V segment lost 4 bases and the J segment 4 bases; nucleotides outside the gene matches: 3. The CDR3 loop spans 14 amino acids. DNA of the CDR3: TGCGCCAGCAGCACCGGGACTAGCGCAGATACGCAGTATTTT. It specifies CASSTGTSADTQYF.

In this sample, this clone is large (0.1 to 1%). The chain carries TRBV25-1 and TRBJ2-7; D is unclear. Germline V lookup: CDR1 MGHDK, CDR2 SYGVNS. Trimming pared 4 bases from V and 7 bases from J, leaving 11 bases between. The CDR3 extends over 12 amino acids. Here the CDR3 DNA reads TGTGCCAGCAGTGGATCTCCTCAGGAGCAGTACTTC. This gives the protein CASSGSPQEQYF.